A selection of T cell receptor beta chains follows, all from one sample in a study of cytomegalovirus exposure and HLA in healthy donors. Method: immunoSEQ multiplex PCR; TCRdb's copy keeps in-frame clones and lacks some. The table has some 78,000 clones, about four fifths seen once. Sequenced: PBMCs. These receptors were taken from a man in his fifties or sixties in good health and CMV-seropositive. CDR3s include the opening cysteine and the closing phenylalanine or tryptophan. The D gene is left open where the match is weak. Some rows have no size entry. The others give once, few or many, or a class for an expanded clone.

TRBD1,-,TRBV30,TRBJ1-5,CAWSAGQGAGSQHF,TGTGCCTGGAGTGCCGGACAGGGGGCCGGGTCCCAGCATTTT
TRBD2,-,TRBV19,TRBJ2-5,CASSIGTRKGTQYF,TGTGCCAGTAGTATCGGGACTAGAAAAGGGACCCAGTACTTC
-,-,TRBV21-1,TRBJ1-5,CASSTQGRQPQHF,TGTGCCAGCAGCACCCAGGGGCGTCAGCCCCAGCATTTT
-,once,TRBV29-1,TRBJ2-7,CSILYGTLYEQYF,TGCAGCATCTTGTACGGTACTCTCTACGAGCAGTACTTC
-,-,TRBV7-9,TRBJ1-1,CASSPYLSEAFF,TGTGCCAGCAGCCCGTATCTATCTGAAGCTTTCTTT
TRBD2,-,TRBV5-4,TRBJ2-7,CASSLRREGYEQYF,TGTGCCAGCAGCTTGAGACGGGAGGGCTACGAGCAGTACTTC
-,-,TRBV7-2,TRBJ1-6,CASSLRGLDSPLHF,TGTGCCAGCAGCTTAAGAGGACTCGATTCACCCCTCCACTTT
TRBD1,-,TRBV5-6,TRBJ2-3,CASSSLQGADTQYF,TGTGCCAGCAGCTCCTTACAGGGGGCAGATACGCAGTATTTT
TRBD2,-,TRBV14,TRBJ2-1,CASSPWTSGRNEQFF,TGTGCCAGCAGCCCTTGGACTAGCGGGAGGAATGAGCAGTTCTTC
TRBD2,-,TRBV7-2,TRBJ2-7,CASSSTRTSGSSNEQYF,TGTGCCAGCAGCTCAACCAGGACTAGCGGGAGTTCTAACGAGCAGTACTTC
TRBD1,-,TRBV29-1,TRBJ1-1,CSVRTGMNTEAFF,TGCAGCGTTAGGACAGGGATGAACACTGAAGCTTTCTTT
TRBD2,few,TRBV27,TRBJ2-6,CASSPWEGAGANGLTF,TGTGCCAGCAGCCCCTGGGAGGGAGCTGGGGCCAACGGCCTGACTTTC
TRBD2,-,TRBV7-2,TRBJ2-7,CASSWGLVTFEQYF,TGTGCCAGCAGCTGGGGACTAGTAACCTTCGAGCAGTACTTC
-,-,TRBV9,TRBJ2-6,CASSVSARGSGANVLTF,TGTGCCAGCAGCGTGTCGGCCCGGGGATCTGGGGCCAACGTCCTGACTTTC
TRBD2,-,TRBV5-4,TRBJ2-7,CASRAVAGGPHEQYF,TGTGCCAGCAGGGCCGTAGCGGGAGGGCCCCACGAGCAGTACTTC
-,few,TRBV7-9,TRBJ1-2,CASSLMTASGGSF,TGTGCCAGCAGCTTGATGACAGCGTCCGGTGGCTCCTTC
-,-,TRBV21-1,TRBJ1-1,CASSGQGGTEAFF,TGTGCCAGCAGCGGACAGGGGGGCACTGAAGCTTTCTTT
TRBD2,-,TRBV5-1,TRBJ2-3,CASSLTPRGSSKDTQYF,TGCGCCAGCAGCTTGACCCCGCGCGGGAGTTCGAAAGATACGCAGTATTTT
-,-,TRBV15,TRBJ1-5,CATSISLGQPQHF,TGTGCCACCAGCATTAGTCTGGGCCAGCCCCAGCATTTT
-,-,TRBV5-1,TRBJ2-1,CASSPLRVSDEQFF,TGCGCCAGCAGCCCCCTCAGGGTTTCGGATGAGCAGTTCTTC
-,-,TRBV6-6,TRBJ1-1,CASRRSGTEAFF,TGTGCCAGCAGGAGGAGTGGCACTGAAGCTTTCTTT
TRBD1,-,TRBV27,TRBJ1-2,CASSLSRDRVSGYTF,TGTGCCAGCAGTTTATCCCGGGACAGGGTTTCCGGCTACACCTTC
TRBD2,-,TRBV7-6,TRBJ2-3,CASSLDSGGTDTQYF,TGTGCCAGCAGCTTAGATAGCGGGGGCACAGATACGCAGTATTTT
TRBD1,-,TRBV19,TRBJ1-2,CASSKGQGGYYGYTF,TGTGCCAGTAGTAAGGGACAGGGCGGATACTATGGCTACACCTTC
-,-,TRBV5-6,TRBJ1-2,CASSLEADSYYGYTF,TGTGCCAGCAGCTTGGAGGCGGACAGCTACTATGGCTACACCTTC
TRBD2,-,TRBV11-2,TRBJ2-1,CASSGLAGAYNEQFF,TGTGCCAGCAGCGGCCTAGCGGGAGCTTACAATGAGCAGTTCTTC
TRBD2,once,TRBV6-5,TRBJ2-2,CASSPGLAGELFF,TGTGCCAGCAGCCCGGGACTAGCGGGGGAGCTGTTTTTT
TRBD2,once,TRBV6-1,TRBJ2-3,CASSDPRGRARDTQYF,TGTGCCAGCAGTGACCCTCGCGGGAGGGCCCGAGATACGCAGTATTTT
-,-,TRBV5-1,TRBJ2-1,CASSLRQDSYNEQFF,TGCGCCAGCAGCTTGAGACAGGACTCCTACAATGAGCAGTTCTTC
-,-,TRBV6-5,TRBJ2-2,CASSYFRLFNTGELFF,TGTGCCAGCAGTTACTTTCGACTATTCAACACCGGGGAGCTGTTTTTT
TRBD2,-,TRBV27,TRBJ2-3,CASTSLAGPGTDTQYF,TGTGCCAGCACCTCCTTAGCGGGGCCTGGCACAGATACGCAGTATTTT
-,-,TRBV19,TRBJ2-5,CASSITTGRTETQYF,TGTGCCAGTAGTATAACCACAGGGAGAACAGAGACCCAGTACTTC
-,-,TRBV30,TRBJ1-4,CAWGRSVYEKLFF,TGTGCCTGGGGGAGATCTGTATATGAAAAACTGTTTTTT
-,once,TRBV6-6,TRBJ1-5,CATAEGNNQPQHF,TGTGCCACCGCGGAGGGTAACAATCAGCCCCAGCATTTT
-,-,TRBV30,TRBJ1-3,CAWTRRASGNTIYF,TGTGCCTGGACTCGCAGGGCCTCTGGAAACACCATATATTTT
TRBD2,-,TRBV5-1,TRBJ2-5,CASSSLAGMETQYF,TGCGCCAGCAGTTCCCTAGCGGGAATGGAGACCCAGTACTTC
TRBD2,-,TRBV6-5,TRBJ2-1,CASRSGLAVNEQFF,TGTGCCAGCAGATCGGGACTAGCAGTCAATGAGCAGTTCTTC
-,-,TRBV6-6,TRBJ2-7,CASSLRPGDEQYF,TGTGCCAGCAGTTTACGACCAGGGGACGAGCAGTACTTC